This T cell receptor beta chain was captured in a study of cytomegalovirus exposure and HLA in healthy donors. Broader study findings: The later analysis indicated that the majority of CMV-associated TCR beta chains appeared HLA-restricted.

The length of the CDR3 is 16 residues. With 4 bases clipped from V and 9 bases from J, the junction kept 13 bases outside the gene matches. The germline V gene encodes CDR1 LGHNA and CDR2 YNFKEQ. This clone came up once. The antigen is not known. Primers included in the PCR were 60 Vbeta and 13 Jbeta primers. Here immunoSEQ multiplex PCR was the method, and the copy in TCRdb shows in-frame clones only, minus some. The table lists about 150,000 clones, around 80% of them singletons. Input material: PBMCs. J is TRBJ2-1 and V is TRBV4-2; 9 bases line up with TRBD2. The receptor was isolated from a man aged 25 to 40 in good health and CMV-seropositive. DNA for the CDR3: TGTGCCAGCAGCCGAGATCTGGGCGGGGGGGCGGTTGAGCAGTTCTTC. As protein: CASSRDLGGGAVEQFF.